One sample yielded the 5 T cell receptor beta chains listed below, sequenced in a study of blood T cells in healthy people across ages (dated by TCRdb to 2014 to 2015). The protocol used for the library was 5' RACE. Sequencing was performed on an Illumina HiSeq 2500. A second about 6 to 11 cycle PCR used a sample-barcoded 5' primer and a J-beta primer mix. TCRdb's own reprocessing of the public reads used fastp at Q25 and MiXCR and kept productive beta chains. Each CDR3 protein appears once, grouped with its most common genes and DNA. A total of hundreds of thousands of distinct CDR3 sequences appear in this sample, about 30% of them only once. The top ten clonotypes cover roughly 17% of the sample. What was sequenced was blood. All receptors come from a woman of 80 years or more in good health.

To note about this clonotype: Since a much larger clone is just one base distant, this may be a read error. CDR3 sequence: CAWTLRDGYGYTF. The CDR3 nucleotides are TGTGCCTGGACATTACGGGATGGGTATGGCTACACCTTC. V is TRBV30 and J is TRBJ1-2; D unresolved. The germline CDR1 and CDR2 sequences are GTSNPN and SVGIG (reference sequence). Trimming took off 4 bases at V and 5 bases at J, with 14 bases between the two ends. The CDR3 runs to 13 residues.

This clonotype was seen a few times. The chain joins TRBV19 to TRBJ1-4, with D hard to call. In germline, CDR1 is LNHDA, CDR2 SQIVND (reference sequence). Trimming left V 3 bases short and J 6 bases short, with 11 bases between. CDR3 length: 14 residues. CDR3 sequence reads: CASSMPTTDEKLFF. The CDR3 DNA is TGTGCCAGTAGTATGCCCACGACCGATGAAAAACTGTTTTTT.

This clonotype was counted at least ten times. This rearrangement joins TRBV11-2 to TRBJ2-3, with no clear D. The CDR3 spans 16 residues. Trimming took 5 bases from V and 4 from J, leaving 19 bases between them. Germline V CDR1 and CDR2: SGHAT, FQNNGV. The CDR3 bases are TGTGCCAGCAGCGTCGTATCTCTGGAGTTTTCAGATACGCAGTATTTT. It translates to CASSVVSLEFSDTQYF.

The chain joins TRBV20-1 to TRBJ2-7, with a weak D call TRBD2 (5 bases). CDR1 and CDR2 from the germline V gene are DFQATT and SNEGSKA (reference sequence). CDR3 length: 12 amino acids. In DNA form, the CDR3 reads TGCAGCGCCCGGGGTTTTGACTACGAGCAGTACTTC. This translates into CSARGFDYEQYF.

The chain recombines TRBV18 with TRBJ2-3; D perhaps matches TRBD1 (6 bases). CDR1 and CDR2 (germline): KGHSH, LQKENI. The ends were cut back, 5 bases at V and 0 bases at J, with 9 bases in the middle. The CDR3 has 14 residues. The CDR3 region is CASSTTGSTDTQYF. In DNA, the CDR3 is TGTGCCAGCTCAACCACAGGGAGCACAGATACGCAGTATTTT.